Listed below are T cell receptor beta chains from one sample, sequenced in a study of CD8+ T cells in alopecia areata. The data were produced by immunoSEQ multiplex PCR, yet TCRdb's version contains in-frame clones alone and is incomplete. The table records approximately 100,000 clones, about 61% of them present only once. This sample comprised CD8+ T cells sorted from blood, obtained around week 55, from a patient treated with tofacitinib. All receptors come from a human donor with alopecia areata. The CDR3 runs from the conserved cysteine through the conserved F or W. The order of the fields is J gene, clone size, V gene, CDR3 length, D gene, CDR3 protein, CDR3 DNA. The D gene is left open where the match is weak. For some rows the clone size is stated as once, few or many, or as a class when expanded; others skip it.

TRBJ1-1 once TRBV9 15 TRBD1 CASSASGQGGTEAFF TGTGCCAGCAGCGCCAGCGGACAGGGGGGTACTGAAGCTTTCTTT
TRBJ2-7 NA TRBV19 14 NA CASSRAAVGNEQYF TGTGCCAGTAGTCGGGCAGCGGTCGGGAACGAGCAGTACTTC
TRBJ1-6 NA TRBV11-2 15 TRBD1 CASSLVPGQGSPLHF TGTGCCAGCAGCTTAGTACCGGGACAGGGATCGCCCCTCCACTTT
TRBJ1-2 once TRBV7-2 14 NA CASSPTTAFYGYTF TGTGCCAGCAGCCCGACGACCGCCTTCTATGGCTACACCTTC
TRBJ2-7 NA TRBV2 14 TRBD2 CASPGLADSYEQYF TGTGCCAGCCCGGGACTAGCGGACTCCTACGAGCAGTACTTC
TRBJ2-1 NA TRBV28 14 TRBD1 CASATGPRDSEQFF TGTGCCAGCGCGACAGGGCCCCGGGACAGTGAGCAGTTCTTC
TRBJ2-3 once TRBV6-6 13 NA CASTTGPRDTQYF TGTGCCAGCACTACCGGGCCCCGGGATACGCAGTATTTT
TRBJ2-5 few TRBV30 12 NA CAWSAQQETQYF TGTGCCTGGAGTGCACAACAAGAGACCCAGTACTTC
TRBJ1-6 NA TRBV25-1 14 NA CASSDPGRNSPLHF TGTGCCAGCAGTGATCCCGGGAGAAATTCACCCCTCCACTTT
TRBJ1-1 NA TRBV29-1 13 NA CSVELLMNTEAFF TGCAGCGTTGAGCTGCTCATGAACACTGAAGCTTTCTTT
TRBJ1-1 NA TRBV7-3 12 NA CASQLGVTEAFF TGTGCCAGCCAACTCGGGGTTACTGAAGCTTTCTTT
TRBJ2-1 NA TRBV19 11 NA CASSTYNEQFF TGTGCCAGTAGTACCTACAATGAGCAGTTCTTC
TRBJ2-7 NA TRBV5-1 15 TRBD2 CASSLAGLAGYEQYF TGCGCCAGCAGCTTGGCCGGGCTAGCGGGCTACGAGCAGTACTTC
TRBJ2-7 once TRBV9 12 NA CASSVGLGEQYF TGTGCCAGCAGCGTAGGGTTGGGGGAGCAGTACTTC
TRBJ1-1 NA TRBV9 12 NA CASRGKNTEAFF TGTGCCAGCAGGGGGAAGAACACTGAAGCTTTCTTT
TRBJ1-5 NA TRBV6-1 14 NA CASSVGDFNQPQHF TGTGCCAGCAGTGTAGGGGACTTCAATCAGCCCCAGCATTTT
TRBJ1-2 once TRBV5-1 14 TRBD1 CASSLVGQNYGYTF TGCGCCAGCAGCTTGGTGGGACAGAACTATGGCTACACCTTC
TRBJ1-5 NA TRBV7-8 15 NA CASSSVRISNQPQHF TGTGCCAGCAGCTCGGTCAGGATAAGCAATCAGCCCCAGCATTTT
TRBJ2-1 NA TRBV2 16 NA CASSEVYSRFGDEQFF TGTGCCAGCAGTGAAGTGTATTCAAGGTTTGGCGATGAGCAGTTCTTC
TRBJ2-1 NA TRBV6-6 16 TRBD2 CASSYGPSGAHNEQFF TGTGCCAGCAGTTACGGGCCTAGCGGGGCCCACAATGAGCAGTTCTTC
TRBJ2-2 few TRBV11-2 14 NA CASWAGADTGELFF TGTGCCAGCTGGGCGGGGGCTGACACCGGGGAGCTGTTTTTT